The rows below give T cell receptor beta chains drawn from one sample of a study of cytomegalovirus exposure and HLA in healthy donors. Produced via immunoSEQ multiplex PCR; TCRdb's table is partial and in-frame only. This table has more than 70,000 clones, 76% appearing once. The sequenced material came from PBMCs. All receptors come from a man aged 35 to 55 in good health and CMV-seronegative. The conserved cysteine and the conserved F or W are not part of the CDR3 here.

v_call cdr3_aa
TRBV13 ASSGQGRDEKLF
TRBV2 ASSRGSGATLSSYNEQF
TRBV7-9 ASSPTTNTGELF
TRBV4-2 ASSQELTHSASGTIY
TRBV7-7 ASSPRLPSSYNEQF
TRBV28 ASRVGRTEAF
TRBV4-2 ASSQAAGRGSGDTQY
TRBV19 ASSLRGDSLNEKLF
TRBV4-3 ASSQDGGLDTQY
TRBV4-3 ASSQGTGVSTEAF
TRBV6-5 ASSYSSGGIYNEQF
TRBV9 ASSVESPSGVVYEQY
TRBV30 AWSIYGLDQPQH
TRBV6-4 ASSDSSRTGPDTQY
TRBV7-8 ASSWDRGPYEQY
TRBV6-5 ASSYRGRSSYT
TRBV5-1 ASSFPENEQF
TRBV5-6 ASSQNTEAF
TRBV15 ATSRDRGPGNTIY
TRBV4-3 ASSQGTGSETQY
TRBV6-1 ASSEKGQGYGYT
TRBV5-1 ASSSDRGIIYGYT
TRBV5-1 ASSSGQLNYGYT
TRBV18 ASSRTGGTGNTIY
TRBV6-5 ASSYGGEGQPQH
TRBV7-8 ASSLALIGGQETQY
TRBV30 AWSPKSSYNSPLH
TRBV25-1 ATGGTAVSGNTIY